This T cell receptor beta chain was documented in a study of OX40 agonist ivuxolimab in advanced cancers. Germline loops: CDR1 MNHEY, CDR2 SVGAGI. The V and J ends lost 6 bases and 5 bases respectively, with 16 bases between them. The CDR3 consists of 14 residues. Method: immunoSEQ multiplex PCR; TCRdb's copy keeps in-frame clones and lacks some. The repertoire holds some 86,000 clones, about nine tenths seen once, with about 0.35% in the top ten. This rearrangement joins TRBV6-5 to TRBJ1-1, with D possibly being TRBD1 (6 bases). This sequence was found in an adult with an advanced solid tumor such as melanoma, head and neck, liver or kidney cancer. This specimen consisted of CD4+ or CD8+ T cells sorted from blood, obtained in a trial of the OX40 agonist ivuxolimab. The CDR3 is CASSQAQGGTEAFF. The CDR3 DNA follows: TGTGCCAGCAGCCAGGCACAGGGTGGGACTGAAGCTTTCTTT.